These 27 T cell receptor beta chains were sequenced from one sample in a study of vaccination effects on CD4 cells after COVID-19. TCRdb's copy holds only in-frame clones and misses some; the assay was immunoSEQ multiplex PCR. This sample has some 68,000 clones, with 75% to 85% found just once. Sequencing was preceded by expansion of antigen-specific CD4+ T cells with viral peptide pools in the ViraFEST assay. Subsequent to 10 days of culture, CD4+ T cells were isolated. Subjects were given two BNT162b2 or mRNA-1273 vaccine doses. These receptors lack a known antigen. The sample here was CD4+ T cells from PBMCs cultured with HCoV-229E spike peptides, taken after COVID-19 vaccination. These receptors originate from a human donor who received a COVID-19 vaccine.

The rearrangement uses TRBV3-1 (or the pseudogene TRBV3-2) and TRBJ2-7; 7 bases agree with TRBD2. Trimming cost V 1 base and J 2 bases; bases outside gene matches: 11. CDR1 and CDR2 (germline): LGHDT, YNNKEL (reference sequence). The CDR3 totals 17 residues. This chain's CDR3 is CASSQGFRLAAPYEQYV. In DNA, the CDR3 is TGTGCCAGCAGCCAAGGTTTTCGACTAGCCGCACCCTACGAGCAGTACGTC.

V usage is TRBV18 and J usage is TRBJ1-1, with 8 positions matching TRBD1. J gave up 4 bases and V 2 bases, and 6 bases lay outside the gene matches. The CDR3 contains 15 residues. Germline V gene lookup returns CDR1 KGHSH and CDR2 LQKENI. CDR3 in amino acids: CASSPGQGSSTEAFF. The CDR3 DNA follows: TGTGCCAGCTCACCAGGACAGGGTTCGAGCACTGAAGCTTTCTTT.

The V call is TRBV2, the J call TRBJ2-2; no reliable D call. Germline V gives CDR1 SNHLY, CDR2 FYNNEI. V shed 6 bases and J shed 5 bases, with 13 bases lying between them. The CDR3 has 14 residues. CDR3 bases: TGTGCCAGCAGGCCTCCTAAAAGTACCGGGGAGCTGTTTTTT. Protein: CASRPPKSTGELFF.

The V gene is TRBV6-2 or TRBV6-3, the J gene TRBJ2-1, with D perhaps matching TRBD2 (5 bases). The CDR3 extends over 15 amino acids. Per the germline V gene, CDR1 is MNHEY and CDR2 is SVGEGT. V lost 5 bases and J 3 bases, leaving 14 bases between the germline ends. CDR3 sequence: CASSSRERGYNEQFF. The CDR3 bases are TGTGCCAGCAGTAGTAGGGAGAGAGGCTACAATGAGCAGTTCTTC.

This clone occurred once. The CDR3 sequence: CASSLGQTYTQYF. For the CDR3, the DNA is TGTGCCAGCAGTCTCGGACAAACATATACGCAGTATTTT. The chain carries TRBV12-3 or TRBV12-4 and TRBJ2-3, with D possibly matching TRBD1 (5 bases). Trimming stripped 5 bases from V and 7 bases from J, with 13 bases between. The CDR3 spans 13 residues.

The V gene is TRBV24-1, the J gene TRBJ2-3, with 9 positions matching TRBD1. V shed 4 bases, J shed 4 bases, and the junction held 5 bases outside the gene matches. The CDR3 consists of 15 residues. Germline V lookup: CDR1 KGHDR, CDR2 SFDVKD. CDR3 amino acids: CATSERDRDSDTQYF. Here the CDR3 DNA reads TGTGCCACCAGTGAGAGGGACAGGGATTCAGATACGCAGTATTTT.

A single count supports this clone. This chain connects TRBV29-1 to TRBJ2-2; D not certain. V lost 6 bases and J 2 bases, leaving 4 bases between the germline ends. The CDR3 length is 11 residues. Germline CDR1 and CDR2: SQVTM and ANQGSEA. This CDR3 is CSVANTGELFF. CDR3 bases: TGCAGCGTGGCAAACACCGGGGAGCTGTTTTTT.

The chain has TRBV4-1 and TRBJ1-1; D call uncertain. V gave up 2 bases and J gave up 0 bases, with 13 bases separating them. Germline CDR1 MGHRA, CDR2 YSYEKL. CDR3 length: 16 amino acids. The CDR3 protein is CASSQPSGRMNTEAFF. CDR3 nucleotide sequence: TGCGCCAGCAGCCAACCCTCCGGGCGGATGAACACTGAAGCTTTCTTT.

The chain recombines TRBV5-6 with TRBJ1-4; D remains unclear. Germline-derived CDR1 and CDR2 are SGHDT and YYEEEE. The CDR3 spans 15 residues. The germline V and J ends were trimmed by 3 bases and 0 bases, with 9 bases remaining between them. CDR3 sequence (DNA): TGTGCCAGCAGCTGGGGAGAGCCAACTAATGAAAAACTGTTTTTT. Translated: CASSWGEPTNEKLFF. The entire variable domain, with the rest obtained from reference TRBV5-6 and TRBJ1-4, is as follows: DAGVTQSPTHLIKTRGQQVTLRCSPKSGHDTVSWYQQALGQGPQFIFQYYEEEERQRGNFPDRFSGHQFPNYSSELNVNALLLGDSALYLCASSWGEPTNEKLFFGSGTQLSVL.

The rearrangement uses TRBV7-2 and TRBJ1-1, with TRBD1 as a possible D gene (6 bases). The germline CDR1 and CDR2 sequences are SGHTA and FQGNSA. V lost 5 bases and J 7 bases, leaving 14 bases between the germline ends. This CDR3 has 13 amino acids. Here the CDR3 DNA reads TGTGCCAGCAGCCTTCGACAGGAACTTGAAGCTTTCTTT. It translates to CASSLRQELEAFF.

This chain joins TRBV5-5 and TRBJ2-7; 7 bases are shared with TRBD2. The CDR3 sequence is 15 residues long. Germline trimming cut 3 bases from V and 0 bases from J; bases unmatched to any gene: 6. The germline V gene has CDR1 SGHKS and CDR2 YYEKEE (reference sequence). The CDR3 DNA is TGTGCCAGCAGCTCGTACACTAGCGTCTCCTACGAGCAGTACGTC. This translates into CASSSYTSVSYEQYV.

This chain joins TRBV27 and TRBJ1-4; no reliable D call. CDR1 and CDR2 (germline): MNHEY, SMNVEV (reference sequence). Trimming cost V 3 bases and J 4 bases, with 9 bases left between them. This CDR3 is 14 amino acids long. CDR3 loop: CASSFRPLNEKLFF. The DNA for the CDR3 is TGTGCCAGCAGTTTCCGACCCCTTAATGAAAAACTGTTTTTT.

The chain uses TRBV5-8 and TRBJ2-3; 7 bases line up with TRBD2. This CDR3 contains 14 residues. The germline V gene has CDR1 SGHTS and CDR2 YDEGEE. After removal of 7 bases from V and 1 base from J, the junction contained 6 bases not matched to a gene. The CDR3 loop is CASRERGGTDTQYF. CDR3 in DNA: TGTGCCAGCCGAGAGCGGGGTGGCACAGATACGCAGTATTTT.

The rearrangement links TRBV19 to TRBJ1-5, with D perhaps TRBD1 (6 bases). The V and J ends lost 4 bases and 4 bases respectively, with 11 bases between them. Germline CDR1 is LNHDA and CDR2 is SQIVND (reference sequence). This CDR3 is built from 14 residues. The CDR3 loop is CASSNRGQNQPQHF. CDR3 in DNA: TGTGCCAGTAGTAATAGGGGACAAAATCAGCCCCAGCATTTT.

V is TRBV30 and J is TRBJ1-6; TRBD1 aligns across 7 bases. J lost 1 base, V lost 3 bases, and 6 bases had no gene match. The germline gives CDR1 GTSNPN, CDR2 SVGIG (reference sequence). The CDR3 has 16 residues. The CDR3 DNA follows: TGTGCCTGGAGGGGGACAGTCCATTCCTATAATTCACCCCTCCACTTT. As protein: CAWRGTVHSYNSPLHF.

This chain uses TRBV3-1 (or the pseudogene TRBV3-2) with TRBJ1-1, with D perhaps TRBD1 (5 bases). The length of the CDR3 is 14 residues. The V gene's germline CDR1 is LGHDT and CDR2 YNNKEL (reference sequence). Trimming removed 6 bases at V and 1 base at J, with 12 bases between. CDR3 in DNA: TGTGCCAGCAGTCCCCGGGGGGGGAACACTGAAGCTTTCTTT. Protein product: CASSPRGGNTEAFF.

CDR3 in amino acids: CASSPAGTPNTEAFF. The CDR3 DNA reads as TGTGCCAGCAGCCCGGCCGGGACACCGAACACTGAAGCTTTCTTT. This chain uses TRBV9 with TRBJ1-1, with TRBD1 as a possible D gene (6 bases). V was shortened by 4 bases and J by 1 base, with 14 bases between the two germline ends. CDR3 length: 15 amino acids. The germline gives CDR1 SGDLS, CDR2 YYNGEE.

The chain employs TRBV4-3 and TRBJ2-5; 9 nucleotides agree with TRBD1. This CDR3 spans 16 amino acids. V lost 1 base and J lost 6; bases outside the gene matches: 9. The germline CDR1 and CDR2 sequences are LGHNA and YSLEER. CDR3 residues: CASSQGGGTGLKTQYF. In DNA form, the CDR3 reads TGCGCCAGCAGCCAAGGCGGAGGGACAGGGTTAAAGACCCAGTACTTC.

The chain uses TRBV6-6 and TRBJ1-1; the D gene is possibly TRBD1 (5 bases). Trimming left V 5 bases short and J 3 bases short, with 13 bases between. The V gene's germline CDR1 is MNHNY and CDR2 SVGAGI (reference sequence). CDR3 size: 14 residues. Here the CDR3 reads CASSRRGSDTEAFF. In DNA, the CDR3 is TGTGCCAGCAGTAGGAGGGGATCGGACACTGAAGCTTTCTTT.

This rearrangement joins TRBV28 to TRBJ1-5; D possibly corresponds to TRBD1 (5 bases). Germline-derived CDR1 and CDR2 are MDHEN and SYDVKM. The CDR3 runs to 13 residues. V lost 11 bases and J lost 6, with 17 bases in between. The CDR3 region is CAGGREPGQPQHF. The CDR3 DNA reads as TGTGCCGGGGGGAGGGAACCAGGTCAGCCCCAGCATTTT. The whole variable domain, remainder taken from reference TRBV28 and TRBJ1-5, is DVKVTQSSRYLVKRTGEKVFLECVQDMDHENMFWYRQDPGLGLRLIYFSYDVKMKEKGDIPEGYSVSREKKERFSLILESASTNQTSMYLCAGGREPGQPQHFGDGTRLSIL.

This clone was counted a single time. This chain uses TRBV5-1 with TRBJ1-4; 9 bases fit TRBD1. The CDR3 has 14 amino acids. Trimming at V came to 3 bases and at J to 7 bases, leaving 4 bases not matched to a gene. The germline gives CDR1 SGHRS, CDR2 YFSETQ. CDR3 sequence: CASSWGQGSEKLFF. The CDR3, as DNA: TGCGCCAGCAGCTGGGGACAGGGAAGTGAAAAACTGTTTTTT.

The table lists this clone with a count of one. The rearrangement joins TRBV5-4 to TRBJ2-5; D is undetermined. V was trimmed by 4 bases and J by 4 bases, leaving 5 bases between them. CDR1 and CDR2 (germline): SGHNT, YYREEE (reference sequence). This CDR3 is 11 amino acids long. The DNA for the CDR3 is TGTGCCAGCAGCCTCAGAGAGACCCAGTACTTC. Translation gives CASSLRETQYF.

In its sample, this clone was seen once. The chain has TRBV10-3 and TRBJ1-2; D remains ambiguous. V was cut by 8 bases and J by 3 bases, with 10 bases left in between. Per the germline V gene, CDR1 is ENHRY and CDR2 is SYGVKD. The CDR3 extends over 12 amino acids. Written as DNA, the CDR3 is TGTGCCATCTCCCCCGGGGACTATGGCTACACCTTC. It is translated as CAISPGDYGYTF.

J is TRBJ1-2 and V is TRBV18; no firm D call. Trimming took off 1 base at V and 7 bases at J, with 16 bases between the two ends. Germline CDR1 is KGHSH and CDR2 is LQKENI. CDR3 length: 15 amino acids. In DNA form, the CDR3 reads TGTGCCAGCTCACCACTTGACGGCGGGTCTGGTGGCTACACCTTC. It encodes CASSPLDGGSGGYTF.

The chain employs TRBV6-2 or TRBV6-3 and TRBJ1-5, with a tentative D call TRBD1 (6 bases). V gave up 2 bases and J gave up 8 bases, with 13 bases separating them. Germline values: CDR1 MNHEY, CDR2 SVGEGT. CDR3 length: 14 residues. CDR3 residues: CASSYRRGLEPQHF. In nucleotides, the CDR3 is TGTGCCAGCAGTTACCGCAGGGGTTTGGAGCCCCAGCATTTT.

The rearrangement uses TRBV2 and TRBJ2-7; 10 bases are a match to TRBD2. Germline V gives CDR1 SNHLY, CDR2 FYNNEI. J was trimmed by 1 base and V by 5 bases; bases with no gene match: 11. The CDR3 runs 17 residues. The chain's CDR3 is CASSTTQLAGYSYEQYV. The DNA for the CDR3 is TGTGCCAGCAGTACTACTCAACTAGCGGGGTATTCCTACGAGCAGTACGTC.

The V call is TRBV6-5, the J call TRBJ2-3; 9 positions match TRBD1. CDR1 is MNHEY, CDR2 SVGAGI, per germline. This CDR3 has 15 amino acids. Trimming took 0 bases from V and 5 from J; bases not matched to a gene: 3. CDR3 residues: CASSYSDRGRDTQYF. The CDR3 DNA reads as TGTGCCAGCAGTTACTCTGACAGGGGGAGAGATACGCAGTATTTT.